What follows are 22 T cell receptor beta chains derived from one specimen sequenced in a study of CD8 T cells in Susac syndrome. An input of roughly 0.5 to 1 ug of RNA was subjected to reverse transcription using random hexamers. Each CDR3 protein is one row after TCRdb ran MiXCR on the immunoSEQ multiplex PCR reads. The sample yields a few hundred thousand distinct CDR3 sequences, roughly 85% seen once. Source material: CD8+ T cells from PBMCs. Receptors were obtained from a human donor with multiple sclerosis.

This clonotype was recorded once. This sequence joins TRBV27 and TRBJ2-3; 8 nucleotides line up with TRBD1. This CDR3 has 15 amino acids. The trim removed 7 bases at V and 1 base at J, leaving 7 bases unmatched. Germline V gives CDR1 MNHEY, CDR2 SMNVEV (reference sequence). The CDR3: CASKDTTGGTDTQYF. DNA for the CDR3: TGTGCCAGCAAGGACACGACAGGGGGCACAGATACGCAGTATTTT.

The chain recombines TRBV29-1 with TRBJ2-3; weak D call: TRBD2 (5 bases). The germline CDR1 and CDR2 sequences are SQVTM and ANQGSEA. Between the trimmed V and J ends, which lost 0 bases and 2 bases, there was a span of 21 bases. The CDR3 runs to 18 residues. The CDR3 DNA is TGCAGCGTTGAAGATCTTCGATCGGACGGGGAATACACAGATACGCAGTATTTT. It specifies CSVEDLRSDGEYTDTQYF.

The chain uses TRBV11-2 and TRBJ1-1; D not resolved. This CDR3 region has 18 residues. Germline CDR1 is SGHAT and CDR2 is FQNNGV. Trimming took off 1 base at V and 6 bases at J, with 24 bases between the two ends. CDR3 residues: CASSLGRAGGRREAEAFF. The CDR3 DNA reads TGTGCCAGCAGCTTAGGTAGGGCAGGTGGTAGACGTGAAGCTGAAGCTTTCTTT.

The rearrangement uses TRBV7-2 and TRBJ2-7, with D tentatively TRBD1 (6 bases). Trimming cost V 5 bases and J 3 bases, with 17 bases left between them. This CDR3 has 15 residues. Germline values: CDR1 SGHTA, CDR2 FQGNSA. The CDR3 spells CASSPPQQGFYEQYF. As DNA, the CDR3 is TGTGCCAGCAGCCCCCCCCAACAGGGTTTCTACGAGCAGTACTTC. The full variable domain, completed using reference TRBV7-2 and TRBJ2-7, is GAGVSQSPSNKVTEKGKDVELRCDPISGHTALYWYRQSLGQGLEFLIYFQGNSAPDKSGLPSDRFSAERTGGSVSTLTIQRTQQEDSAVYLCASSPPQQGFYEQYFGPGTRLTVT.

The chain uses TRBV4-1 and TRBJ2-7; 9 positions agree with TRBD1. V lost 4 bases and J lost 5; bases outside the gene matches: 9. Germline V gives CDR1 MGHRA, CDR2 YSYEKL. This CDR3 contains 15 residues. In DNA form, the CDR3 reads TGCGCCAGCAGCCCATTTTCCGGGACAGGGAACGAGCAGTACTTC. Translating it yields CASSPFSGTGNEQYF.

V gene TRBV6-5 combines with J gene TRBJ1-5, with a possible D match to TRBD1 (5 bases). The germline V gene has CDR1 MNHEY and CDR2 SVGAGI. The ends were cut back, 3 bases at V and 6 bases at J, with 12 bases in the middle. CDR3 length equals 14 residues. This CDR3 is CASSYGGAGQPQHF. CDR3 in DNA: TGTGCCAGCAGTTATGGAGGGGCGGGTCAGCCCCAGCATTTT.

The chain combines TRBV28 with TRBJ1-3, with D perhaps matching TRBD1 (6 bases). Per the germline V gene, CDR1 is MDHEN and CDR2 is SYDVKM. The CDR3 is 16 residues long. Trimming left V 4 bases short and J 0 bases short, with 13 bases between. CDR3 nucleotides: TGTGCCAGCAGTTCCAGGACAGAACTCTCTGGAAACACCATATATTTT. As protein: CASSSRTELSGNTIYF.

The chain joins TRBV29-1 to TRBJ1-2; 7 nucleotides align to TRBD1. Unmatched junction bases numbered 11, after V lost 5 bases and J lost 5 bases. Looked up from germline, CDR1 is SQVTM and CDR2 is ANQGSEA. The CDR3 has 14 residues. The CDR3: CSVRIDREFYGYTF. The CDR3 DNA sequence: TGCAGCGTTCGGATCGACAGGGAGTTTTATGGCTACACCTTC.

The chain has TRBV14 and TRBJ2-7; the D is unclear. This CDR3 comprises 15 residues. The V end lost 0 bases, the J end lost 5 bases, and 14 bases lay between the germline ends. Germline CDR1 and CDR2: SGHDN and FVKESK. The CDR3 here is CASSQESTWMDEQYF. In DNA, the CDR3 is TGTGCCAGCAGCCAAGAAAGTACCTGGATGGACGAGCAGTACTTC.

This clonotype turned up a few times. The chain joins TRBV29-1 to TRBJ1-1; D gene ambiguous. CDR1 SQVTM and CDR2 ANQGSEA come from the germline V gene. This CDR3 is built from 15 residues. V was shortened by 6 bases and J by 0 bases, with 17 bases between the two germline ends. For the CDR3, the DNA is TGCAGCGTGGAACCCGCTACAATCATGAACACTGAAGCTTTCTTT. Its protein is CSVEPATIMNTEAFF.

The chain combines TRBV4-1 with TRBJ2-1; 8 nucleotides align to TRBD1. Germline V lookup: CDR1 MGHRA, CDR2 YSYEKL. The CDR3 consists of 17 residues. With V trimmed by 0 bases and J by 12 bases, 16 bases remained unmatched. CDR3 nucleotides: TGCGCCAGCAGCCAAGAAGGACAGGGCCGAGGGCGATCGGGGCAGTTCTTC. Its translation is CASSQEGQGRGRSGQFF.

This chain joins TRBV7-9 and TRBJ2-7; D possibly corresponds to TRBD2 (5 bases). This CDR3 comprises 15 residues. The germline V gene has CDR1 SEHNR and CDR2 FQNEAQ (reference sequence). V was clipped by 5 bases and J by 2 bases, with 16 bases between them. The CDR3, as DNA: TGTGCCAGCAGCCTCCGGGTCTTCGGGACCTACGAGCAGTACTTC. This encodes CASSLRVFGTYEQYF.

This clonotype was counted between two and nine times. The CDR3 protein is CASSMSAGYYGYTF. The CDR3 DNA is TGTGCCAGTAGTATGAGTGCGGGGTACTATGGCTACACCTTC. V is TRBV19 and J is TRBJ1-2; D remains unclear. Germline CDR1 reads LNHDA; CDR2 reads SQIVND (reference sequence). V was cut by 3 bases and J by 3 bases, with 11 bases left in between. The CDR3 has 14 residues.

J is TRBJ2-7 and V is TRBV14, with TRBD2 matching 10 bases. V shed 3 bases, J shed 3 bases, and the junction held 2 bases outside the gene matches. The germline gives CDR1 SGHDN, CDR2 FVKESK. This CDR3 has 14 amino acids. CDR3 amino acids: CASSHWTSGYEQYF. The CDR3 DNA reads as TGTGCCAGCAGCCATTGGACTAGCGGCTACGAGCAGTACTTC.

The V and J genes are TRBV3-1 and TRBJ2-7, with TRBD1 matching over 7 bases. The CDR3 covers 14 residues. CDR1 LGHDT and CDR2 YNNKEL come from the germline V gene (reference sequence). The ends lost 3 bases at V and 2 bases at J; junction bases unmatched: 4. DNA of the CDR3: TGTGCCAGCAGCCACCGGGACAGCACCTACGAGCAGTACTTC. Its protein product is CASSHRDSTYEQYF.

The chain employs TRBV7-9 and TRBJ1-2; D is undetermined. Germline V CDR1 and CDR2: SEHNR, FQNEAQ (reference sequence). The V end lost 2 bases, the J end lost 4 bases, and 14 bases lay between the germline ends. The CDR3 consists of 15 residues. The DNA for the CDR3 is TGTGCCAGCAGCTTAATTTCGGACTTCTCCTATGGCTACACCTTC. It encodes CASSLISDFSYGYTF.

V gene TRBV28 combines with J gene TRBJ2-3, with a weak D call TRBD1 (6 bases). Germline loops: CDR1 MDHEN, CDR2 SYDVKM. This CDR3 spans 15 amino acids. V was trimmed by 5 bases and J by 1 base, leaving 13 bases between them. The CDR3 reads CASSPSDSRTDTQYF. CDR3 in DNA: TGTGCCAGCAGTCCATCGGACAGCCGCACAGATACGCAGTATTTT.

This clonotype was counted a single time. V is TRBV15 and J is TRBJ2-2; D unresolved. V lost 5 bases and J lost 6, with 10 bases in between. The CDR3 is made up of 13 amino acids. The germline V gene has CDR1 LNHNV and CDR2 YYDKDF (reference sequence). The CDR3 DNA follows: TGTGCCACCAGCCCTAAAGAGTCCGGGGAGCTGTTTTTT. Amino acids: CATSPKESGELFF. The whole variable domain, filled in from reference TRBV15 and TRBJ2-2, reads DAMVIQNPRYQVTQFGKPVTLSCSQTLNHNVMYWYQQKSSQAPKLLFHYYDKDFNNEADTPDNFQSRRPNTSFCFLDIRSPGLGDTAMYLCATSPKESGELFFGEGSRLTVL.

The chain carries TRBV27 and TRBJ1-1, with a possible D match to TRBD1 (6 bases). The V gene lost 6 bases and the J gene lost 2 bases, with 16 bases spanning the gap. This CDR3 comprises 15 residues. Per germline, CDR1 MNHEY and CDR2 SMNVEV (reference sequence). The CDR3 DNA follows: TGTGCCAGCAGAGTCCCGGGACAATTAAACACTGAAGCTTTCTTT. Its protein product is CASRVPGQLNTEAFF.

The chain recombines TRBV27 with TRBJ2-7, with D possibly being TRBD1 (7 bases). Deletions cut 1 base from V and 4 bases from J, with 11 bases between. This CDR3 comprises 14 residues. CDR1 MNHEY and CDR2 SMNVEV come from the germline V gene (reference sequence). CDR3 nucleotide sequence: TGTGCCAGCAGTTTATTTCAGGGGGGTTACGAGCAGTACTTC. The encoded protein is CASSLFQGGYEQYF.

CDR3 sequence (DNA): TGTGCCAGCAGCCCGCCTAGGGGTTGGGAGCAGTTCTTC. Protein product: CASSPPRGWEQFF. The rearrangement links TRBV7-9 to TRBJ2-1; possible D gene TRBD1, 5 bases. Deletions cut 5 bases from V and 10 bases from J, with 15 bases between. This CDR3 contains 13 residues. Germline CDR1 SEHNR, CDR2 FQNEAQ (reference sequence).

The chain carries TRBV4-1 and TRBJ2-5; either TRBD1 or TRBD2 may fit D (6 bases each). CDR1 and CDR2 (germline): MGHRA, YSYEKL. Trimming removed 4 bases from V and 4 bases from J, with 13 bases in between. CDR3 length: 14 residues. The CDR3 reads CASSRLGGGETQYF. CDR3 bases: TGCGCCAGCAGCCGATTAGGGGGAGGAGAGACCCAGTACTTC.